This note documents a single T cell receptor beta chain sequence. This record comes from a study of blood T cell repertoires in COVID-19. V was clipped by 4 bases and J by 1 base, with 8 bases between them. This CDR3 contains 13 residues. Germline-derived CDR1 and CDR2 are SGHRS and YFSETQ. Participants were aged about 18 to 90 years from about two dozen US areas. The study assigned cohorts using participant-reported clinical history. Symptom resolution, clearance, or two negative PCRs marked the recovered donors of Cohort 3. In the authors' methods: Reference gene primers were amplified, and this amplification served to estimate nucleated cell counts. TCRdb's table, derived via immunoSEQ multiplex PCR, lists solely in-frame clones and lacks some. That table supplies the V and J calls and clone size; D and trimming were determined from the DNA. This repertoire shows 250,000 or so clones, around nine tenths found once; its top ten account for about 1.6%.

The genes are TRBV5-1 and TRBJ1-1; D call uncertain. This clonotype originated in a woman aged 50 to 60 who had recovered from COVID-19. Specimen: PBMCs or T cells enriched from blood (not recorded which). The DNA of the CDR3 is TGCGCCAGCAGCGCTAACAGGAACACTGAAGCTTTCTTT. It translates to CASSANRNTEAFF. The full variable domain, its missing parts supplied by reference TRBV5-1 and TRBJ1-1, is KAGVTQTPRYLIKTRGQQVTLSCSPISGHRSVSWYQQTPGQGLQFLFEYFSETQRNKGNFPGRFSGRQFSNSRSEMNVSTLELGDSALYLCASSANRNTEAFFGQGTRLTVV.